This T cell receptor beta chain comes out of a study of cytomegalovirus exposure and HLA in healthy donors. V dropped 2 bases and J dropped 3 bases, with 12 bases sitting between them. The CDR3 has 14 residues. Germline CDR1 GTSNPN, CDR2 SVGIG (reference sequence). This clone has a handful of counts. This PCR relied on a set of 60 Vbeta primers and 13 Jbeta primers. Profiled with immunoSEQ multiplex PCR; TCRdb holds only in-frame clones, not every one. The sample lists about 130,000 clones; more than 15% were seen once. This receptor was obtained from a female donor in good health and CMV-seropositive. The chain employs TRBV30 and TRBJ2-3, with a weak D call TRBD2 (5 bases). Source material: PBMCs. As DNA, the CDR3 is TGTGCCTGGAGTCTTAGCGTTGTAACAGATACGCAGTATTTT. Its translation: CAWSLSVVTDTQYF.